Listed below are T cell receptor beta chains from one sample, sequenced in a study of blood T cell repertoires in COVID-19. Assay: immunoSEQ multiplex PCR; the TCRdb copy retains only in-frame clones and omits some. Here the sample spans 150,000 to 200,000 clones, roughly 76% being singletons. The specimen was peripheral blood. All receptors derive from a woman between 40 and 55 years old with COVID-19, enrolled during active disease. Each CDR3 is given with its conserved first and last residue. A D gene is named only where the DNA matches it firmly. Size values are once, few and many counts, or a class for expanded clones, and some rows have none.

v_gene	abundance	d_gene	j_gene	CDR3aa	CDR3nt
TRBV7-3	NA	TRBD1	TRBJ2-1	CASSLRGQGLYNEQFF	TGTGCCAGCAGCTTAAGGGGACAGGGATTATACAATGAGCAGTTCTTC
TRBV5-6	NA	NA	TRBJ1-2	CASSLANEVNYGYTF	TGTGCCAGCAGCTTGGCCAATGAGGTAAACTATGGCTACACCTTC
TRBV5-4	NA	NA	TRBJ2-1	CASSLNRAPYNEQFF	TGTGCCAGCAGCCTCAACAGGGCCCCCTACAATGAGCAGTTCTTC
TRBV13	NA	NA	TRBJ1-4	CASSPGGRGLGEKLFF	TGTGCCAGCAGCCCCGGGGGAAGAGGGTTGGGAGAAAAACTGTTTTTT
TRBV30	NA	NA	TRBJ1-5	CAWGRYNQPQHF	TGTGCCTGGGGACGGTATAATCAGCCCCAGCATTTT
TRBV5-5	NA	NA	TRBJ2-7	CASKQTAEQYF	TGTGCCAGCAAACAGACAGCTGAGCAGTACTTC
TRBV29-1	NA	NA	TRBJ1-1	CSLTLNTEAFF	TGCAGCCTCACATTGAACACTGAAGCTTTCTTT
TRBV10-1	NA	NA	TRBJ1-1	CASSTDRTEAFF	TGCGCCAGCAGTACCGACAGGACTGAAGCTTTCTTT
TRBV28	NA	NA	TRBJ1-6	CASSLPGIPLHF	TGTGCCAGCAGTCTCCCGGGTATACCCCTCCACTTT
TRBV18	NA	NA	TRBJ2-1	CASSPWGVASSYNEQFF	TGTGCCAGCTCACCATGGGGGGTTGCAAGCTCCTACAATGAGCAGTTCTTC
TRBV30	NA	NA	TRBJ2-7	CAWSVRRTERYEQYF	TGTGCCTGGAGTGTACGTCGGACTGAAAGATACGAGCAGTACTTC
TRBV5-1	NA	TRBD2	TRBJ2-7	CASSRSYSSREEQYF	TGCGCCAGCAGCCGAAGTTACTCGTCGCGGGAGGAGCAGTACTTC
TRBV18	NA	TRBD1	TRBJ2-5	CASSRNRGETQYF	TGTGCCAGCTCACGGAACAGGGGGGAGACCCAGTACTTC
TRBV29-1	NA	TRBD1	TRBJ2-3	CSILTGEDTDTQYF	TGCAGCATCCTGACAGGGGAAGACACAGATACGCAGTATTTT
TRBV28	NA	NA	TRBJ1-2	CASSPDSDYGYTF	TGTGCCAGCAGTCCGGACAGCGACTATGGCTACACCTTC
TRBV7-8	NA	NA	TRBJ1-1	CASSLVGVDTEAFF	TGTGCCAGCAGCTTAGTAGGGGTAGACACTGAAGCTTTCTTT
TRBV29-1	many	TRBD2	TRBJ2-2	CSGSGGLTGELFF	TGCAGCGGGTCGGGGGGACTGACCGGGGAGCTGTTTTTT
TRBV5-4	NA	TRBD1	TRBJ2-1	CASSPVQGLGGEQFF	TGTGCCAGCAGTCCCGTACAGGGGTTAGGGGGTGAGCAGTTCTTC
TRBV6-6	many	TRBD2	TRBJ2-7	CASSPFGLAGSYEQYF	TGTGCCAGCAGTCCCTTCGGGCTAGCGGGTTCCTACGAGCAGTACTTC
TRBV27	NA	NA	TRBJ2-2	CASQLQGARGSGGNTGELFF	TGTGCCAGCCAGTTACAGGGGGCCAGAGGTAGCGGGGGGAACACCGGGGAGCTGTTTTTT
TRBV27	NA	NA	TRBJ1-1	CASRPFLLDRNTEAFF	TGTGCCAGCAGACCTTTCCTCCTGGACAGGAACACTGAAGCTTTCTTT
TRBV18	NA	TRBD2	TRBJ2-6	CASSPLEAGGPVSSGANVLTF	TGTGCCAGCTCACCGTTAGAAGCGGGGGGGCCAGTATCCTCTGGGGCCAACGTCCTGACTTTC